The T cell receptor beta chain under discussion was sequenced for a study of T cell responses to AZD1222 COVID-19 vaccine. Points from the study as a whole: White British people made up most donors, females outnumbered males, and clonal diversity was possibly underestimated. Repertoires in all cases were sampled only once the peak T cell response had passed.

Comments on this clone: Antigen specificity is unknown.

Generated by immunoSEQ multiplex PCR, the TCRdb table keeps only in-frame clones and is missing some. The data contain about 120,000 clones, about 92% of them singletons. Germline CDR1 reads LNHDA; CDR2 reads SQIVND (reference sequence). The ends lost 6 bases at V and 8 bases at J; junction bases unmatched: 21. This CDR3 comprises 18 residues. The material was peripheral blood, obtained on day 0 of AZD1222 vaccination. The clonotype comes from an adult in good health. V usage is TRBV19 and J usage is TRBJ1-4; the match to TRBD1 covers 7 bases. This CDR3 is CASRPTGTAHTSGEKLFF. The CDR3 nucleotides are TGTGCCAGTAGGCCGACAGGGACAGCGCATACATCCGGGGAAAAACTGTTTTTT.